This TCR beta chain was sequenced during a study of blood T cell repertoires in COVID-19. Study at large: T cells, B-cell-depleted T cells, or PBMCs supplied cDNA or gDNA.

V shed 7 bases, J shed 6 bases, and the junction held 21 bases outside the gene matches. The CDR3 is 19 amino acids. Germline loops: CDR1 MDHEN, CDR2 SYDVKM. Data came from immunoSEQ multiplex PCR; TCRdb stores just in-frame clones and leaves some out. The sample includes tens of thousands of clones, 87% of them seen just once. The source material was peripheral blood. The source of this sequence is a human donor in a cohort sampled during active COVID-19. The rearrangement uses TRBV28 and TRBJ2-3, with TRBD2 matching over 11 bases. The CDR3 spells CASTSPPSTSGRLPDTQYF. The CDR3 nucleotides read TGTGCCAGCACCTCCCCCCCCTCAACTAGCGGGAGACTCCCGGATACGCAGTATTTT.